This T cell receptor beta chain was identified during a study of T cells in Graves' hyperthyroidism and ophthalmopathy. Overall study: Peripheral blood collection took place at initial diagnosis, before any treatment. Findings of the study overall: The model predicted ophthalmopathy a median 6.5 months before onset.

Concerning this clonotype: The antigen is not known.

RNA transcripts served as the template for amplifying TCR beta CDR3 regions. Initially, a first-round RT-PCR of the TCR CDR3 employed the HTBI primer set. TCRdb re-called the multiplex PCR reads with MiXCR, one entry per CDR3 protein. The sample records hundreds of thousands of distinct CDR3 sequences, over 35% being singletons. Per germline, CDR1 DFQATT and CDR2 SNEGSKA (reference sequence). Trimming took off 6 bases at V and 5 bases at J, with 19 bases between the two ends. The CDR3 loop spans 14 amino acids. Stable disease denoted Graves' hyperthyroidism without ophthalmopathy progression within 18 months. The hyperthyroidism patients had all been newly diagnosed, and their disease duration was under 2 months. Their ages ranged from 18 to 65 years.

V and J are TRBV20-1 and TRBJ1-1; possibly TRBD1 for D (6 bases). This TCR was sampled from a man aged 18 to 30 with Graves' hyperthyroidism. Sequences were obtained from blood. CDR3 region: CSAPPGAPGTEAFF. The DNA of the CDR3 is TGCAGTGCCCCACCGGGGGCGCCTGGGACTGAAGCTTTCTTT.